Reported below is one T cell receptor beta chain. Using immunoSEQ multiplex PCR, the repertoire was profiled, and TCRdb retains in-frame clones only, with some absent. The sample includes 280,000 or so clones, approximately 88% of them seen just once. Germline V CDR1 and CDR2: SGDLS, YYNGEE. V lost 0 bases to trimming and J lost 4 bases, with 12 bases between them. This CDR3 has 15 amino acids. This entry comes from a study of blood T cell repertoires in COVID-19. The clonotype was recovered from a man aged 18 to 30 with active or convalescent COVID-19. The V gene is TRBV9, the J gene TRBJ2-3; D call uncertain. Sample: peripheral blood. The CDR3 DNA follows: TGTGCCAGCAGCGTAGCGAGGTCCTTCCCAGATACGCAGTATTTT. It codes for CASSVARSFPDTQYF.